This is a list of T cell receptor beta chains from one sample in a study of cytomegalovirus exposure and HLA in healthy donors. Assay used: immunoSEQ multiplex PCR; TCRdb lists only in-frame clones, some missing. The table records some 69,000 clones, roughly 95% of them present only once. The sample consisted of PBMCs. These receptors came from a woman younger than 30 in good health and CMV-seropositive. Each CDR3 is given with its conserved first and last residue. Each record gives: J gene, V gene, clone size, D gene, CDR3 protein, CDR3 DNA. A D gene is named only where the DNA matches it firmly. Clone size is given for some rows only: seen once, a few or many times, or a class if the clone is expanded.

j_gene: TRBJ2-5
v_gene: TRBV30
abundance: NA
d_gene: TRBD1
CDR3aa: CAWRYRGETQYF
CDR3nt: TGTGCCTGGAGGTACAGGGGAGAGACCCAGTACTTC

j_gene: TRBJ2-2
v_gene: TRBV9
abundance: NA
d_gene: TRBD2
CDR3aa: CASSTPLAGGTGELFF
CDR3nt: TGTGCCAGCAGCACCCCACTAGCGGGAGGAACCGGGGAGCTGTTTTTT

j_gene: TRBJ2-7
v_gene: TRBV4-2
abundance: NA
d_gene: NA
CDR3aa: CASSQVLDSESYEQYF
CDR3nt: TGTGCCAGCAGCCAAGTTCTCGACAGTGAGTCCTACGAGCAGTACTTC

j_gene: TRBJ2-5
v_gene: TRBV27
abundance: NA
d_gene: NA
CDR3aa: CASSSATTGVHQETQYF
CDR3nt: TGTGCCAGCAGTTCGGCCACAACGGGGGTTCACCAAGAGACCCAGTACTTC

j_gene: TRBJ1-2
v_gene: TRBV28
abundance: NA
d_gene: NA
CDR3aa: CASSPSGSYGYTF
CDR3nt: TGTGCCAGCAGTCCCTCGGGGAGCTATGGCTACACCTTC

j_gene: TRBJ2-5
v_gene: TRBV10-3
abundance: NA
d_gene: TRBD1
CDR3aa: CAISDRVLETQYF
CDR3nt: TGTGCCATCAGCGACAGGGTTTTGGAGACCCAGTACTTC

j_gene: TRBJ1-5
v_gene: TRBV28
abundance: once
d_gene: TRBD1
CDR3aa: CAIRQGGTGNQPQHF
CDR3nt: TGTGCCATCCGACAGGGGGGGACGGGCAATCAGCCCCAGCATTTT

j_gene: TRBJ2-3
v_gene: TRBV11-2
abundance: NA
d_gene: NA
CDR3aa: CASSRVPDTQYF
CDR3nt: TGTGCCAGCAGCCGAGTCCCAGATACGCAGTATTTT

j_gene: TRBJ2-7
v_gene: TRBV28
abundance: NA
d_gene: TRBD1
CDR3aa: CATHDRAAPYEQYF
CDR3nt: TGTGCCACCCATGACAGGGCCGCCCCCTACGAGCAGTACTTC

j_gene: TRBJ2-7
v_gene: TRBV7-2
abundance: NA
d_gene: TRBD1
CDR3aa: CASSSSGTGMYEQYF
CDR3nt: TGTGCCAGCAGCTCGTCCGGGACAGGGATGTACGAGCAGTACTTC

j_gene: TRBJ2-3
v_gene: TRBV14
abundance: once
d_gene: TRBD2
CDR3aa: CASSQRGSSGNSDTQYF
CDR3nt: TGTGCCAGCAGCCAAAGAGGTTCCAGCGGGAACTCAGATACGCAGTATTTT

j_gene: TRBJ2-2
v_gene: TRBV5-1
abundance: NA
d_gene: NA
CDR3aa: CASSLDWNTGELFF
CDR3nt: TGCGCCAGCAGCTTGGACTGGAACACCGGGGAGCTGTTTTTT

j_gene: TRBJ2-7
v_gene: TRBV14
abundance: NA
d_gene: TRBD2
CDR3aa: CASSQDLAGVYEQYF
CDR3nt: TGTGCCAGCAGCCAAGATCTAGCGGGAGTCTACGAGCAGTACTTC

j_gene: TRBJ1-1
v_gene: TRBV6-5
abundance: NA
d_gene: TRBD1
CDR3aa: CASSRDSSYTEAFF
CDR3nt: TGTGCCAGCAGTCGGGACAGCAGCTATACTGAAGCTTTCTTT

j_gene: TRBJ2-7
v_gene: TRBV1
abundance: NA
d_gene: NA
CDR3aa: CTSSRGGRAPYEQYF
CDR3nt: TGCACCAGCAGTCGAGGCGGGAGGGCCCCATACGAGCAGTACTTC

j_gene: TRBJ2-7
v_gene: TRBV13
abundance: once
d_gene: NA
CDR3aa: CASSSSDRPYEQYF
CDR3nt: TGTGCCAGCAGCTCGTCAGACAGGCCCTACGAGCAGTACTTC

j_gene: TRBJ1-1
v_gene: TRBV28
abundance: NA
d_gene: TRBD1
CDR3aa: CASSSRGQGPPPIGAFF
CDR3nt: TGTGCCAGCAGTTCCCGAGGACAGGGGCCCCCACCCATCGGAGCTTTCTTT

j_gene: TRBJ2-7
v_gene: TRBV19
abundance: NA
d_gene: TRBD1
CDR3aa: CASSPTGVLDEQYF
CDR3nt: TGTGCCAGTAGCCCGACAGGGGTTTTGGACGAGCAGTACTTC

j_gene: TRBJ2-2
v_gene: TRBV19
abundance: NA
d_gene: NA
CDR3aa: CASSIRGQNTGELFF
CDR3nt: TGTGCCAGTAGTATAAGGGGACAGAACACCGGGGAGCTGTTTTTT

j_gene: TRBJ2-5
v_gene: TRBV28
abundance: NA
d_gene: TRBD2
CDR3aa: CASAGLAEEETQYF
CDR3nt: TGTGCCAGCGCAGGACTAGCGGAGGAAGAGACCCAGTACTTC

j_gene: TRBJ1-3
v_gene: TRBV6-5
abundance: once
d_gene: NA
CDR3aa: CASSAPGQIYF
CDR3nt: TGTGCCAGCAGTGCCCCGGGACAAATATATTTT

j_gene: TRBJ2-3
v_gene: TRBV4-3
abundance: NA
d_gene: NA
CDR3aa: CASSQNRATDTQYF
CDR3nt: TGCGCCAGCAGTCAGAACAGGGCCACAGATACGCAGTATTTT

j_gene: TRBJ1-1
v_gene: TRBV6-5
abundance: NA
d_gene: TRBD1
CDR3aa: CASRDRGDAFF
CDR3nt: TGTGCCAGCAGGGACAGGGGTGATGCTTTCTTT

j_gene: TRBJ2-3
v_gene: TRBV10-3
abundance: NA
d_gene: NA
CDR3aa: CAGAAGSTDTQYF
CDR3nt: TGTGCCGGGGCGGCAGGTAGCACAGATACGCAGTATTTT

j_gene: TRBJ1-5
v_gene: TRBV21-1
abundance: NA
d_gene: NA
CDR3aa: CASSKLTSQPQHF
CDR3nt: TGTGCCAGCAGCAAATTAACTAGCCAGCCCCAGCATTTT

j_gene: TRBJ2-5
v_gene: TRBV7-2
abundance: NA
d_gene: NA
CDR3aa: CASSLADGLSETQYF
CDR3nt: TGTGCCAGCAGCTTAGCGGATGGACTATCAGAGACCCAGTACTTC

j_gene: TRBJ2-7
v_gene: TRBV27
abundance: once
d_gene: NA
CDR3aa: CASSSPPHYIYEQYF
CDR3nt: TGTGCCAGCAGTTCCCCCCCTCACTACATCTACGAGCAGTACTTC

j_gene: TRBJ2-1
v_gene: TRBV30
abundance: NA
d_gene: TRBD2
CDR3aa: CAWQRLAGRDEQFF
CDR3nt: TGTGCCTGGCAAAGACTAGCGGGACGGGATGAGCAGTTCTTC